This T cell receptor beta chain was sequenced in a study of CD8 T cells in Susac syndrome. Reverse transcription used about 0.45 to 1 ug RNA and random hexamers. MiXCR, applied by TCRdb to the immunoSEQ multiplex PCR reads, yields one record per CDR3 protein. Of over 95,000 distinct CDR3 sequences listed, around nine tenths are singletons. The CDR3 sequence is 13 residues long. In germline, CDR1 is SQVTM, CDR2 ANQGSEA. The V end was cut by 4 bases, the J end by 3 bases, with 12 bases between. Specimen: CD4+ T cells from PBMCs. This TCR derives from a human donor in good health. The gene calls are TRBV29-1 and TRBJ1-1; D might be TRBD1 (5 bases). The CDR3 DNA reads TGCAGCGTTGTCAACAGGAAATACACTGAAGCTTTCTTT. Protein: CSVVNRKYTEAFF.